Below, 9 T cell receptor beta chains from the same sample are listed, as sequenced in a study of blood T cell repertoires in COVID-19. TCRdb's table, derived via immunoSEQ multiplex PCR, lists solely in-frame clones and lacks some. Among 200,000 or so clones, around 86% were seen once, and the ten largest hold roughly 5%. Material: peripheral blood. Receptors originate from a human donor in a cohort sampled during active COVID-19.

V gene TRBV4-2 combines with J gene TRBJ1-3; 9 bases match TRBD1. Germline assignment: CDR1 LGHNA and CDR2 YNFKEQ. The J segment lost 4 bases and the V segment lost 1 base, leaving 11 bases of the junction unmatched. The CDR3 runs 18 residues. The CDR3 sequence: CASSQAMRTGAGGNTIYF. The CDR3 DNA reads TGTGCCAGCAGCCAAGCGATGAGGACAGGGGCGGGGGGAAACACCATATATTTT.

The J gene is TRBJ1-1, the V gene TRBV5-1; D is undetermined. V was shortened by 0 bases and J by 5 bases, with 11 bases between the two germline ends. The CDR3 extends over 14 amino acids. Germline lookup yields CDR1 SGHRS and CDR2 YFSETQ. The CDR3 bases are TGCGCCAGCAGCTTGGTTGAGGTTGGGACTGAAGCTTTCTTT. It is translated as CASSLVEVGTEAFF.

In nucleotides, the CDR3 is TGTGCCAGCAGCTACCAAAGCGGGAGCTCCTACGAGCAGTACTTC. Protein sequence: CASSYQSGSSYEQYF. V usage is TRBV7-2 and J usage is TRBJ2-7, with 8 bases fitting TRBD2. The length of the CDR3 is 15 residues. Per germline, CDR1 SGHTA and CDR2 FQGNSA. The junction had 5 bases not matched to a gene; V was cut back by 4 bases and J by 0 bases.

This clone was recorded once. The rearrangement links TRBV9 to TRBJ2-6; no clear D gene. Trimming removed 4 bases at V and 4 bases at J, with 6 bases between. The CDR3 loop spans 13 amino acids. Germline V gene data show CDR1 as SGDLS and CDR2 as YYNGEE. Here the CDR3 DNA reads TGTGCCAGCAGCCTCCCCGGGGCCAACGTCCTGACTTTC. It translates to CASSLPGANVLTF.

The rearrangement links TRBV6-5 to TRBJ2-7; a weak D match, TRBD2 (5 bases). Trimming took off 5 bases at V and 4 bases at J, with 9 bases between the two ends. The CDR3 is 12 residues long. CDR1 and CDR2 (germline): MNHEY, SVGAGI. CDR3 DNA sequence: TGTGCCAGCAGTCGCGGGTTTTACGAGCAGTACTTC. This translates into CASSRGFYEQYF.

This chain connects TRBV9 to TRBJ1-2, with D perhaps TRBD1 (5 bases). This CDR3 is built from 13 residues. V lost 7 bases and J lost 6, with 16 bases in between. Germline-derived CDR1 and CDR2 are SGDLS and YYNGEE. CDR3 sequence reads: CASVGEGLHGYTF. CDR3 in DNA: TGTGCCAGCGTGGGGGAGGGACTTCATGGCTACACCTTC.

This chain links TRBV6-5 with TRBJ1-5, with D unclear. The CDR3 runs 14 residues. Trimming removed 0 bases from V and 0 bases from J, with 3 bases in between. The germline V gene has CDR1 MNHEY and CDR2 SVGAGI. Here the CDR3 DNA reads TGTGCCAGCAGTTACTCCGGTAGCAATCAGCCCCAGCATTTT. Residues: CASSYSGSNQPQHF.

Remarks on this clone: The sample carries other DNA sequences with the same CDR3. The CDR3: CAWGLAGLSYEQYF. CDR3 DNA sequence: TGTGCCTGGGGACTAGCGGGCCTCTCCTACGAGCAGTACTTC. The chain joins TRBV30 to TRBJ2-7, with 11 bases lining up with TRBD2. The V gene's germline CDR1 is GTSNPN and CDR2 SVGIG (reference sequence). V gave up 5 bases and J gave up 0 bases; unmatched junction bases: 3. This CDR3 has 14 amino acids.

This chain links TRBV4-3 with TRBJ1-2; 8 bases are a match to TRBD1. CDR3 length equals 14 residues. V gave up 0 bases and J gave up 8 bases; unmatched junction bases: 5. Germline CDR1 LGHNA, CDR2 YSLEER. CDR3 amino acids: CASSQDPDRGGYTF. CDR3 DNA: TGCGCCAGCAGCCAAGACCCCGACAGGGGCGGCTACACCTTC.